Sequencing of this TCR beta chain was carried out in a study of regulatory T cells in long-lasting Graves disease. Study overall: Persistence in Graves' disease denoted antithyroid drug use beyond 5 years alongside positive TSH receptor antibodies. The study's findings and limits: TCR diversity was lower in persistent Graves' patients than in newly diagnosed ones.

Time point here: persistent/refractory GD, antithyroid drugs over 5 years with positive TRAb. RNA isolated from PBMCs was used to make the TCR library. Through Arm-PCR of CDR3 regions and iRepertoire HTBI primers, TCR beta libraries were built. One entry per CDR3 protein, called by TCRdb with MiXCR from the multiplex PCR reads. The sample lists 310,000 or so distinct CDR3 sequences; less than 20% were seen once. This clonotype has only a few counts. The target antigen is unknown. Source: peripheral blood mononuclear cells (PBMCs), taken when the disease was refractory, from a patient treated with antithyroid drugs. This clonotype was sampled from a female donor with Graves disease.

The CDR3 region has the DNA TGCGCCACCCTAGATTTAGCGGGGCCGGATACAGATACGCAGTATTTT. Translation gives CATLDLAGPDTDTQYF. The genes are TRBV10-1 and TRBJ2-3; TRBD2 matches at 8 bases. V was pared by 10 bases and J by 3 bases, with 15 bases of the junction left unmatched. The germline V gene encodes CDR1 WNHNN and CDR2 SYGVQD (reference sequence). CDR3 length: 16 amino acids.